The sequence of this TCR beta chain was determined in a study of blood T cell repertoires in COVID-19 (dated by TCRdb to the early 2020s). Describing the broader study: The collaborator samples originated in the United States, Italy and Spain and spanned the acute and convalescent phases of COVID-19. The repertoires were released in a freely available public database intended as a resource for research on the immune response to SARS-CoV-2. The prospective study material was composed of cDNA or gDNA derived from T cells, B-cell-depleted T cells, or PBMCs. Subjects who had been exposed to COVID-19, were actively infected with it, or had recovered from it provided the deeply sampled blood TCRbeta repertoires that made up the dataset. HLA class I and class II types, where available, came from metadata supplied by the sample provider rather than from assay-based typing. Sample metadata almost always included a de-identified subject ID, COVID-19 status, age in years and sex. The samples were drawn from the first 160 participants of the ongoing ImmuneRACE study and from 1,254 subjects provided by 6 global collaborators.

As regards this clone: Which antigen it targets is not known. Nothing much larger sits one base from this clone, and base qualities are not available.

TCRbeta CDR3 regions were amplified from genomic DNA using the immunoSEQ Assay, a bias-controlled multiplex PCR. The original methods were these. Within the assay, amplification of reference gene primers was used to estimate how many nucleated cells each sample contained. To quantify the absolute abundance of each unique TCRbeta CDR3 rearrangement, sequence reads were collapsed and filtered. For each sample, productive Simpson clonality was calculated as the square root of Simpson's diversity index across productive rearrangements. TCRdb obtained this table from immuneACCESS and retained in-frame rearrangements with V and J assigned. These tables miss some clones; where compared with another copy, unresolved V genes account for less than half of the shortfall, and the remainder is unexplained. D and trimming were read from the DNA, whereas the V and J calls and clone size are those reported in that table. For this sample there are roughly 150,000 clones; around 73% appear just once. The leading ten clones occupy around 9.9% of the sample.

Another Seattle source contributed samples from volunteer blood donors who had recovered from COVID-19. Collaborating institutions collected whole blood in K2EDTA tubes following their own protocols. For TCRbeta analysis, collaborators shipped samples as frozen whole blood, isolated PBMCs, or DNA extracted from either of those sample types. General findings and caveats noted by the study authors: Clinical and demographic metadata were provided uncurated, with the amount varying by source and participant.

The sequence derives from a man aged 60 to 75 who had recovered from COVID-19. Material: peripheral blood.

The DNA is as follows: TGTGCCAGCAGCCAAGCTAGGCTCTATGGCTACACCTTC. It encodes CASSQARLYGYTF. Recombination joined TRBV3-1 (or the pseudogene TRBV3-2) with TRBJ1-2, with the D gene call left open. CDR1 and CDR2, looked up from the germline V gene (reference sequence), are LGHDT and YNNKEL. V and J are truncated by 1 base and 4 bases respectively, leaving an intervening sequence of 7 bases. Including the terminal cysteine and phenylalanine, the CDR3 comprises 13 residues. The sequence is cut down to CDR3 DNA, 39 bases in frame from base 1.